This T cell receptor beta chain was identified during a study of breast tumors, draining lymph nodes, adjacent tissues. In TCRdb, the multiplex PCR reads were re-called with MiXCR into one record per CDR3 protein. The data hold 140,000 to 150,000 distinct CDR3 sequences, with 32% observed a single time. The lymph nodes were axillary draining lymph nodes from breast cancer patients. Study-wide results and limits: That most tumor T cells come from lymph nodes remained unproven. The data were judged consistent with most tumor T cells coming from lymph node and expanding in tumor. Luminal-like breast cancer showed significantly higher tumor–nontumor repertoire similarity than basal-like.

About this clonotype: The antigen is not known.

Germline CDR1 SGHDT, CDR2 YYEEEE. V was pared by 2 bases and J by 8 bases, with 14 bases between. This CDR3 is 14 amino acids long. The sample taken for sequencing was axillary lymph node tissue. This receptor was identified in a female donor with breast cancer. Some clones in this sample may be carry-over from other donors' samples. This sequence joins TRBV5-6 and TRBJ2-1, with TRBD2 as a possible D gene (6 bases). Here the CDR3 DNA reads TGTGCCAGCAGCTTAGGAGGGGCACTCTATGAGCAGTTCTTC. This encodes CASSLGGALYEQFF.